This TCR beta chain was retrieved from a study of radiotherapy plus CTLA-4 blockade in lung cancer. Overall study context: Objective response rate was roughly 19%; disease control rate, 25% to 35%.

Study-level findings and limits: Radiotherapy plus ipilimumab was followed by expansion in blood of tumor-derived TCR clones.

Produced via immunoSEQ multiplex PCR; TCRdb's table is partial and in-frame only. There are approximately 81,000 clones in the sample; around 79% occur only once, and 3.5% to 4.5% lies in the top ten. CTLA-4 blockade using ipilimumab, together with focal radiation, was received by patients with chemo-refractory metastatic non-small-cell lung cancer. Comments on this clone: Its matching antigen is unknown. The sample carries other DNA sequences with the same CDR3.

V lost 4 bases and J 0 bases, leaving 10 bases between the germline ends. This CDR3 is built from 15 residues. CDR1 and CDR2 from the germline V gene are MDHEN and SYDVKM. This clonotype was obtained from a human donor with non-small cell lung cancer who had a partial response to radiotherapy plus ipilimumab. Some clones in this sample may be carry-over from other donors' samples. This specimen consisted of peripheral blood, obtained from a patient treated with radiotherapy plus ipilimumab. The V call is TRBV28, the J call TRBJ1-5; maybe TRBD1 (6 bases). CDR3 sequence: CASSYGQNSNQPQHF. DNA of the CDR3: TGTGCCAGCAGTTACGGACAGAATAGCAATCAGCCCCAGCATTTT.